These T cell receptor beta chains were read from a single sample in a study of blood T cell repertoires in COVID-19. Profiling relied on immunoSEQ multiplex PCR, and the TCRdb table lists in-frame clones only, not all of them. The top ten hold 8.2% of the sample, which has 110,000 to 150,000 clones, approximately 81% seen once. Sequencing was carried out using peripheral blood. All receptors come from a human donor in a cohort sampled during active COVID-19. CDR3s include the opening cysteine and the closing phenylalanine or tryptophan. Each record gives: clone size, V gene, J gene, D gene, CDR3 DNA, CDR3 protein. A D gene is named only where the DNA matches it firmly. Clone size, where shown, is once, few, many, or a class for clones that have expanded.

clone size: NA
V gene: TRBV9
J gene: TRBJ2-5
D gene: TRBD2
CDR3 DNA: TGTGCCAGCAGCCCTCCTCGGACTAGCGGGAGACAAGAGACCCAGTACTTC
CDR3 protein: CASSPPRTSGRQETQYF

clone size: few
V gene: TRBV9
J gene: TRBJ2-3
D gene: TRBD2
CDR3 DNA: TGTGCCAGCAGCAGACTAGCGGGAGAAGATACGCAGTATTTT
CDR3 protein: CASSRLAGEDTQYF

clone size: NA
V gene: TRBV28
J gene: TRBJ1-3
D gene: NA
CDR3 DNA: TGTGCCACCGATACAAGTTACACCATATATTTT
CDR3 protein: CATDTSYTIYF

clone size: NA
V gene: TRBV3-1/TRBV3-2
J gene: TRBJ1-6
D gene: NA
CDR3 DNA: TGTGCCAGCAGCCATACCGGGGGGGGGCGGAATTCACCCCTCCACTTT
CDR3 protein: CASSHTGGGRNSPLHF

clone size: few
V gene: TRBV5-5
J gene: TRBJ2-7
D gene: NA
CDR3 DNA: TGTGCCAGCAGCGGGAGTCAACACGAGCAGTACTTC
CDR3 protein: CASSGSQHEQYF

clone size: NA
V gene: TRBV6-5
J gene: TRBJ1-2
D gene: NA
CDR3 DNA: TGTGCCAGCAGAAGAGAAGGGGGTGGGCAGTATGGCTACACCTTC
CDR3 protein: CASRREGGGQYGYTF

clone size: NA
V gene: TRBV29-1
J gene: TRBJ2-2
D gene: TRBD1
CDR3 DNA: TGCAGCGTTGCCCCGGGACAGGGTTTGGACACCGGGGAGCTGTTTTTT
CDR3 protein: CSVAPGQGLDTGELFF

clone size: NA
V gene: TRBV9
J gene: TRBJ1-4
D gene: NA
CDR3 DNA: TGTGCCAGCAGTGATGAGACAGATACAAATGAAAAACTGTTTTTT
CDR3 protein: CASSDETDTNEKLFF

clone size: NA
V gene: TRBV4-2
J gene: TRBJ2-1
D gene: NA
CDR3 DNA: TGTGCCAGCAGCCAAGAAGGTAGCGCCTCTTACAATGAGCAGTTCTTC
CDR3 protein: CASSQEGSASYNEQFF

clone size: once
V gene: TRBV28
J gene: TRBJ2-5
D gene: NA
CDR3 DNA: TGTGCCAGCAGTTTAGTTGGCGGAGCTCAAGAGACCCAGTACTTC
CDR3 protein: CASSLVGGAQETQYF

clone size: NA
V gene: TRBV2
J gene: TRBJ2-5
D gene: TRBD2
CDR3 DNA: TGTGCCACGACGGGGCTAGCGGGGCAAGAGACCCAGTACTTC
CDR3 protein: CATTGLAGQETQYF

clone size: NA
V gene: TRBV4-3
J gene: TRBJ2-7
D gene: NA
CDR3 DNA: TGCGCCAGCAGCCAAGATCACAGGGGGGGCACCTACGAGCAGTACTTC
CDR3 protein: CASSQDHRGGTYEQYF

clone size: NA
V gene: TRBV9
J gene: TRBJ2-3
D gene: NA
CDR3 DNA: TGTGCCAGCAGCGTTAGCGGCACTAGCACAGATACGCAGTATTTT
CDR3 protein: CASSVSGTSTDTQYF

clone size: NA
V gene: TRBV5-1
J gene: TRBJ1-4
D gene: TRBD1
CDR3 DNA: TGCGCCAGCAGCTTGGAACAGGGGGGAGAAAAACTGTTTTTT
CDR3 protein: CASSLEQGGEKLFF

clone size: few
V gene: TRBV27
J gene: TRBJ2-5
D gene: NA
CDR3 DNA: TGTGCCAGCAGGGGACTGAACAGTGGGACCCAGTACTTC
CDR3 protein: CASRGLNSGTQYF

clone size: NA
V gene: TRBV21-1
J gene: TRBJ1-2
D gene: NA
CDR3 DNA: TGTGCCAGCAGCACATCGACGGAGAGCTATGGCTACACCTTC
CDR3 protein: CASSTSTESYGYTF

clone size: NA
V gene: TRBV4-3
J gene: TRBJ2-3
D gene: TRBD2
CDR3 DNA: TGCGCCAGCAGCCAAGACTACGGAGCGGGGACCACAGATACGCAGTATTTT
CDR3 protein: CASSQDYGAGTTDTQYF

clone size: NA
V gene: TRBV28
J gene: TRBJ1-1
D gene: NA
CDR3 DNA: TGTGCCAGCAAAGAGACAGGCCCAATGAACACTGAAGCTTTCTTT
CDR3 protein: CASKETGPMNTEAFF

clone size: NA
V gene: TRBV5-4
J gene: TRBJ2-7
D gene: NA
CDR3 DNA: TGTGCCAGCAGCTTGATTGGCAGGGAGGCCTACGAGCAGTACTTC
CDR3 protein: CASSLIGREAYEQYF

clone size: NA
V gene: TRBV6-2/TRBV6-3
J gene: TRBJ1-6
D gene: NA
CDR3 DNA: TGTGCCAGCAGTTTTAGACAGAATTCACCCCTCCACTTT
CDR3 protein: CASSFRQNSPLHF

clone size: few
V gene: TRBV28
J gene: TRBJ1-1
D gene: NA
CDR3 DNA: TGTGCCAGCAGTTTAATTGGGGGCATGGCTGAAGCTTTCTTT
CDR3 protein: CASSLIGGMAEAFF

clone size: NA
V gene: TRBV13
J gene: TRBJ2-2
D gene: TRBD1
CDR3 DNA: TGTGCCAGCAGCTTAGAGGGACAGGGGAACACCGGGGAGCTGTTTTTT
CDR3 protein: CASSLEGQGNTGELFF

clone size: NA
V gene: TRBV7-9
J gene: TRBJ2-3
D gene: NA
CDR3 DNA: TGTGCCAGCAGCTTAGCAGGACTACCAGATACGCAGTATTTT
CDR3 protein: CASSLAGLPDTQYF

clone size: NA
V gene: TRBV5-5
J gene: TRBJ2-7
D gene: TRBD1
CDR3 DNA: TGTGCCAGCAGCTTGGGGACAGGCCCTCTCTACGAGCAGTACTTC
CDR3 protein: CASSLGTGPLYEQYF

clone size: once
V gene: TRBV7-3
J gene: TRBJ2-3
D gene: TRBD1
CDR3 DNA: TGTGCCAGCAGCTTGACAGGGGGCACAGATACGCAGTATTTT
CDR3 protein: CASSLTGGTDTQYF

clone size: NA
V gene: TRBV5-4
J gene: TRBJ2-3
D gene: NA
CDR3 DNA: TGTGCCAGCAGCATAGCCCTTGCGAAGCCCAGCACAGATACGCAGTATTTT
CDR3 protein: CASSIALAKPSTDTQYF

clone size: NA
V gene: TRBV10-3
J gene: TRBJ2-7
D gene: TRBD1
CDR3 DNA: TGTGCCATCAGTGAGTTTCAGGGGGCGCGCGAGCAGTACTTC
CDR3 protein: CAISEFQGAREQYF

clone size: NA
V gene: TRBV6-2/TRBV6-3
J gene: TRBJ1-5
D gene: NA
CDR3 DNA: TGTGCCAGCAGTCCCCGGACACGAGAAGGGTATAGCAATCAGCCCCAGCATTTT
CDR3 protein: CASSPRTREGYSNQPQHF

clone size: few
V gene: TRBV29-1
J gene: TRBJ2-5
D gene: TRBD1
CDR3 DNA: TGCAGCGTTGAGGGACAGGGTGGACAAGAGACCCAGTACTTC
CDR3 protein: CSVEGQGGQETQYF

clone size: NA
V gene: TRBV6-5
J gene: TRBJ1-3
D gene: NA
CDR3 DNA: TGTGCCAGCAGTTACGGGCCAGGGGACTCTGGAAACACCATATATTTT
CDR3 protein: CASSYGPGDSGNTIYF

clone size: once
V gene: TRBV4-1
J gene: TRBJ2-1
D gene: NA
CDR3 DNA: TGCGCCAGCAGCCAATGGAGGAGAGAGGCTGAGCAGTTCTTC
CDR3 protein: CASSQWRREAEQFF

clone size: NA
V gene: TRBV7-3
J gene: TRBJ2-6
D gene: NA
CDR3 DNA: TGTGCCAGCAGCGTAATGTCGTCTGGGGCCAACGTCCTGACTTTC
CDR3 protein: CASSVMSSGANVLTF